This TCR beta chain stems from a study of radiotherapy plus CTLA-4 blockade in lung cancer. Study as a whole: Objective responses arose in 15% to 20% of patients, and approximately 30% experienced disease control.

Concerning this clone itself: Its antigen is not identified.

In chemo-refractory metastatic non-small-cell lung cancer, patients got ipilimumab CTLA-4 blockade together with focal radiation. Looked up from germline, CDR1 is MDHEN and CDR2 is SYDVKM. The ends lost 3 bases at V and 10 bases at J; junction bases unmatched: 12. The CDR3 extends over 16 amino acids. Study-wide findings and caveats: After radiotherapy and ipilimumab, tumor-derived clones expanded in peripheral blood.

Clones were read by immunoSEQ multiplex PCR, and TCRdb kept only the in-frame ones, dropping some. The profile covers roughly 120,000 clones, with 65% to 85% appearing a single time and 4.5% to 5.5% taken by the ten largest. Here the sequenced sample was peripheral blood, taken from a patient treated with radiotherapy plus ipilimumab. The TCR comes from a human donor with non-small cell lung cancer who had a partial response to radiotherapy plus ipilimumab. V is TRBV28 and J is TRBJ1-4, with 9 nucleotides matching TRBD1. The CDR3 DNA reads TGTGCCAGCAGTTTCCCTGGGACAGGGATCGGCGGAAAACTGTTTTTT. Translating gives CASSFPGTGIGGKLFF.